These T cell receptor beta chains were read from a single sample in a study of OX40 agonist ivuxolimab in advanced cancers. Here immunoSEQ multiplex PCR was the method, and the copy in TCRdb shows in-frame clones only, minus some. Seen here are about 91,000 clones, around 85% observed once, and the top ten hold roughly 0.22%. The material sequenced was CD4+ or CD8+ T cells sorted from blood, taken in a trial of the OX40 agonist ivuxolimab. These receptors all come from an adult with an advanced solid tumor such as melanoma, head and neck, liver or kidney cancer. Both conserved end residues are part of each CDR3. D genes are given only for firm matches. The size entry is marked missing in some rows and otherwise reads once, few, many or a size class.

clone_size j_call v_call d_call cdr3_nt cdr3_aa
. TRBJ1-2 TRBV6-5 . TGTGCCAGCAGTTACTCGGTTTTAGGCAGGGGCGGCTTCTACACCTTC CASSYSVLGRGGFYTF
. TRBJ1-2 TRBV19 TRBD1 TGTGCCAGTAGTTCTAACGACAGGGTCGGCGACGGTGGCTACACCTTC CASSSNDRVGDGGYTF
. TRBJ1-1 TRBV6-6 . TGTGCCAGCAGTTTTTACCCTGGAACTGAAGCTTTCTTT CASSFYPGTEAFF
. TRBJ2-1 TRBV29-1 . TGCAGCGTGGACCGGGACGGCTACAATGAGCAGTTCTTC CSVDRDGYNEQFF
. TRBJ2-3 TRBV7-2 TRBD2 TGTGCCAGCAGCCCCAGCGCGGGGGGGGCGGGGTGGTTT CASSPSAGGAGWF
once TRBJ2-7 TRBV5-4 TRBD2 TGTGCCAGCAGCTCGGCCGGGACTAGCGGGAGTCACGAGCAGTACTTC CASSSAGTSGSHEQYF
. TRBJ1-3 TRBV29-1 . TGCAGCGGCCGGACAATGACCTCTGGAAACACCATATATTTT CSGRTMTSGNTIYF
. TRBJ1-5 TRBV6-5 . TGTGCCAGCAGTTCCGGGACACGCAATCAGCCCCAGCATTTT CASSSGTRNQPQHF
. TRBJ2-2 TRBV18 TRBD2 TGTGCCAGCCCACCAGGGACTAGTGATACCGGGGAGCTGTTTTTT CASPPGTSDTGELFF
few TRBJ2-1 TRBV5-1 . TGCGCCAGCAGCTTGTCTGGCTCTGGTGAGCAGTTCTTC CASSLSGSGEQFF
. TRBJ2-2 TRBV7-9 TRBD1 TGTGCCAGCAGCTCGGACAGGGGACGAACCGGGGAGCTGTTTTTT CASSSDRGRTGELFF
. TRBJ1-2 TRBV5-6 TRBD1 TGTGCCAGCAGAATTAGGGGGCGGGATGGCTACACCTTC CASRIRGRDGYTF
once TRBJ2-7 TRBV7-2 TRBD1 TGTGCCAGCAGCTTAGTCCCCCTTCGACAGGGGAGCGGCGAGCAGTACTTC CASSLVPLRQGSGEQYF
. TRBJ1-5 TRBV18 . TGTGCCAGCTCACCACCGGGCAATCAGCCCCAGCATTTT CASSPPGNQPQHF
. TRBJ1-3 TRBV30 . TGTGCCTGGGGCTCTGGAAACACCATATATTTT CAWGSGNTIYF
once TRBJ2-7 TRBV19 . TGTGCCAGTAGTCGGCGGGGACTTGGCTACGAGCAGTACTTC CASSRRGLGYEQYF
. TRBJ1-1 TRBV5-6 TRBD1 TGTGCCAGCAGGAGACAGGGGGGTAGGAACACTGAAGCTTTCTTT CASRRQGGRNTEAFF
. TRBJ2-7 TRBV7-2 TRBD2 TGTGCCAGCAGCTCTAGGACTAGCGGAGATCGCTACGAGCAGTACTTC CASSSRTSGDRYEQYF
once TRBJ2-1 TRBV5-5 . TGTGCCAGCAGCGCGACGGGGGGACACTACAATGAGCAGTTCTTC CASSATGGHYNEQFF
. TRBJ2-3 TRBV29-1 . TGCAGCGTTGAGGGGGCGGGGAGCACAGATACGCAGTATTTT CSVEGAGSTDTQYF
. TRBJ2-5 TRBV18 TRBD2 TGTGCCAGCTCACCGTCCCCGAGTAGCGGGAGGGTTCTTGGAGAGACCCAGTACTTC CASSPSPSSGRVLGETQYF
. TRBJ2-1 TRBV7-3 TRBD2 TGTGCCAGCAGCTTAAACAGCGGGGAGGGTAATGAGCAGTTCTTC CASSLNSGEGNEQFF
once TRBJ2-3 TRBV28 TRBD2 TGTGCCAGCAGTCCCACCTGGGGGAGGGAGACAGATACGCAGTATTTT CASSPTWGRETDTQYF
. TRBJ1-1 TRBV7-2 . TGTGCCAGCAGCTTATATTCCCCGCGTGACACTGAAGCTTTCTTT CASSLYSPRDTEAFF
once TRBJ2-3 TRBV10-3 TRBD2 TGTGCCATCAGTGTAGCGGGGGAAGACACAGATACGCAGTATTTT CAISVAGEDTDTQYF
. TRBJ2-3 TRBV28 . TGTGCCAGCAGTTTCAACACAGATACGCAGTATTTT CASSFNTDTQYF
. TRBJ2-3 TRBV27 . TGTGCCAGCAAACTACGTCATAGCGCGACTAGCACAGATACGCAGTATTTT CASKLRHSATSTDTQYF
. TRBJ2-3 TRBV7-2 . TGTGCCAGCAGCTTATTTTTGATAAGGACTGAAGATACGCAGTATTTT CASSLFLIRTEDTQYF
. TRBJ2-1 TRBV4-2 TRBD2 TGTGCCAGCAGCCAAGAACTAGCGGGGGGGTGGAATGAGCAGTTCTTC CASSQELAGGWNEQFF
. TRBJ1-3 TRBV5-6 TRBD1 TGTGCCAGCAGCTTGTATGACAGGGGAGAGGGAAACACCATATATTTT CASSLYDRGEGNTIYF
once TRBJ2-5 TRBV18 TRBD1 TGTGCCAGCTCCCTGGGACAGGGGGTAGAGACCCAGTACTTC CASSLGQGVETQYF
once TRBJ1-1 TRBV18 . TGTGCCAGCTCACGGCGTGGGGCCCCGGCTGGGGCTTTCTTT CASSRRGAPAGAFF
. TRBJ2-3 TRBV27 . TGTGCCAGCAGTTTGACGGAGGGGGGCACAGATACGCAGTATTTT CASSLTEGGTDTQYF